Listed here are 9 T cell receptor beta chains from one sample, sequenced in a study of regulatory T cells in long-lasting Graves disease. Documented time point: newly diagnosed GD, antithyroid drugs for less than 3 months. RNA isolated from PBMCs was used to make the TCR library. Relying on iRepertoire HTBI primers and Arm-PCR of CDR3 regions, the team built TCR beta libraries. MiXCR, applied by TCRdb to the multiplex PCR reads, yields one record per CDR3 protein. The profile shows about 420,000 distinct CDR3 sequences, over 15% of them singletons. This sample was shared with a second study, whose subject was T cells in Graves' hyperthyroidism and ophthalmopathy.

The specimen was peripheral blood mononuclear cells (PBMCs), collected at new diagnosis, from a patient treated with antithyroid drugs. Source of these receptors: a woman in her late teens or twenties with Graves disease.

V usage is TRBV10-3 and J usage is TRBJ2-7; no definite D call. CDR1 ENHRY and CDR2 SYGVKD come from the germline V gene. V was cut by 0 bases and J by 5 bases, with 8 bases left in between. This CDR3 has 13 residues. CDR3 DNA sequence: TGTGCCATCAGTGAGTCGAATGTGGACGAGCAGTACTTC. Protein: CAISESNVDEQYF.

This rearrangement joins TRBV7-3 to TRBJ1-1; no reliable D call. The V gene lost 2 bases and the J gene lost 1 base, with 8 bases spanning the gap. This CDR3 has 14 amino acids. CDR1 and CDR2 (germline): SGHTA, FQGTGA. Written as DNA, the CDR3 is TGTGCCAGCAGCTTATTCGGGCAGAACACTGAAGCTTTCTTT. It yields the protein CASSLFGQNTEAFF.

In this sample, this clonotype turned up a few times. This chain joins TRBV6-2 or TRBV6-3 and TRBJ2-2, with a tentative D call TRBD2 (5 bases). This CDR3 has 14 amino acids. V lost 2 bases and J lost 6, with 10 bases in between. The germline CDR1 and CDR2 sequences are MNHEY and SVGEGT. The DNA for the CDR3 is TGTGCCAGCAGTTACGGTGCTAGCCCCGGGGAGCTGTTTTTT. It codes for CASSYGASPGELFF.

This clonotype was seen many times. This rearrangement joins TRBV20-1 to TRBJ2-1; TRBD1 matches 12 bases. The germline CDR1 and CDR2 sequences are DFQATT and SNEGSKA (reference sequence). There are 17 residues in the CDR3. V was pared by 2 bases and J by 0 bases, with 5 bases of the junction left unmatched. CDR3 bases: TGCAGTGCTAGAAGGGACAGGGGGCGAGGCTCCTACAATGAGCAGTTCTTC. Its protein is CSARRDRGRGSYNEQFF.

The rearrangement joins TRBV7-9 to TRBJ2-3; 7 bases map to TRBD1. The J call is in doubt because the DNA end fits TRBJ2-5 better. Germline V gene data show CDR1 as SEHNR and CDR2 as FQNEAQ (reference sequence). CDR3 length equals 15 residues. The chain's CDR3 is CASSMGQSPGETQYF. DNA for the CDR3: TGTGCCAGCAGCATGGGACAGAGCCCCGGCGAGACCCAGTACTTC.

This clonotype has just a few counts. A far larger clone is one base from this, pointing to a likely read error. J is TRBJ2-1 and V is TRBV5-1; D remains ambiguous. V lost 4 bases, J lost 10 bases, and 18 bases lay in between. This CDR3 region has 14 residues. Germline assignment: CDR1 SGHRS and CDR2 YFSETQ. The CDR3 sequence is CASSLAAVAGEQFF. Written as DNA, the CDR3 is TGCGCCAGCAGCCTGGCTGCGGTAGCTGGCGAGCAGTTCTTC. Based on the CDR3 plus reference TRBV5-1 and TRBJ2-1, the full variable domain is KAGVTQTPRYLIKTRGQQVTLSCSPISGHRSVSWYQQTPGQGLQFLFEYFSETQRNKGNFPGRFSGRQFSNSRSEMNVSTLELGDSALYLCASSLAAVAGEQFFGPGTRLTVL.

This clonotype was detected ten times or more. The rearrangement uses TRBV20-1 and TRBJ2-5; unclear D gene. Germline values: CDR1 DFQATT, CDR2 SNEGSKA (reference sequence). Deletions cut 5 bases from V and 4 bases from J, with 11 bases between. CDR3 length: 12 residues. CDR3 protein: CSAYGLRETQYF. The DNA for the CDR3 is TGCAGTGCTTACGGGCTAAGAGAGACCCAGTACTTC.

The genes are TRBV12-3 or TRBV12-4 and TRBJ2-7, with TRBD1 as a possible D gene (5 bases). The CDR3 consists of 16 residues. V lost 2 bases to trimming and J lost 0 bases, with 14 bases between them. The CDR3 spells CASSLLIGVSSYEQYF. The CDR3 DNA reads TGTGCCAGCAGTTTATTAATAGGGGTGTCCTCCTACGAGCAGTACTTC.

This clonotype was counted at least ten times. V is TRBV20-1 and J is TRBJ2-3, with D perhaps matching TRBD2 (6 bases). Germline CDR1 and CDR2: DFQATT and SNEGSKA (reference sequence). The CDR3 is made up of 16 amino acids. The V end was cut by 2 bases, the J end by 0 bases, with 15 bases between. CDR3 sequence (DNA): TGCAGTGCTAGAACGACTAGGCCACTAAGCACAGATACGCAGTATTTT. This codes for CSARTTRPLSTDTQYF.